The 26 T cell receptor beta chains presented below share a single source sample, sequenced in a study of patients and donors after allogeneic stem cell transplantation. TCRdb itself ran the RT-PCR reads through MiXCR, one entry per CDR3 protein. In the table there are over 350,000 distinct CDR3 sequences, 16% of which are singletons. The sequencing sample was made of blood, either unsorted or a sorted T cell fraction (not recorded which). Every receptor here comes from a human donor who was either an allogeneic HSCT recipient or a stem cell or donor lymphocyte infusion donor (not recorded which). It is not recorded whose cells these are; they may come from a transplant donor.

This clonotype was recorded a few times. The chain has TRBV18 and TRBJ1-5; weak D call: TRBD1 (5 bases). The V gene lost 6 bases and the J gene lost 5 bases, with 14 bases spanning the gap. The CDR3 covers 14 residues. From germline, CDR1 is KGHSH and CDR2 LQKENI. CDR3 sequence (DNA): TGTGCCAGCTCCGGGAGGGGCGGGGATCAGCCCCAGCATTTT. Amino acids: CASSGRGGDQPQHF. Complete variable domain (other parts from reference TRBV18 and TRBJ1-5): NAGVMQNPRHLVRRRGQEARLRCSPMKGHSHVYWYRQLPEEGLKFMVYLQKENIIDESGMPKERFSAEFPKEGPSILRIQQVVRGDSAAYFCASSGRGGDQPQHFGDGTRLSIL.

The CDR3: CASCSGGGSIEQYF. CDR3 nucleotides: TGCGCCAGCTGCTCCGGAGGGGGGTCTATCGAGCAGTACTTC. V and J are TRBV5-1 and TRBJ2-7, with D possibly being TRBD1 or TRBD2 (6 bases each). The CDR3 spans 14 residues. Trimming stripped 7 bases from V and 6 bases from J, with 20 bases between. In germline, CDR1 is SGHRS, CDR2 YFSETQ.

As concerns this clonotype: Since no conserved phenylalanine or tryptophan closes the CDR3, a read error is the likely cause. It is unclear where the CDR3 begins or ends on the DNA, so no DNA is shown, and the CDR3 is as TCRdb lists it. The chain links TRBV21-1 to TRBJ2-7; the D call of TRBD1 is as the table states it, not checked on the DNA. TRBV21-1 is noted as a pseudogene. The CDR3 has 11 amino acids, counting both end residues. CDR3 sequence: CASSSPQGGYY.

There are a few counts of this clonotype. The rearrangement links TRBV7-9 to TRBJ2-1; 7 bases match TRBD2. V lost 5 bases, J lost 8 bases, and 9 bases stayed unmatched. Per germline, CDR1 SEHNR and CDR2 FQNEAQ (reference sequence). The CDR3 is 14 residues long. CDR3: CASSLGLGADEQFF. The CDR3 region has the DNA TGTGCCAGCAGCCTAGGACTAGGGGCGGATGAGCAGTTCTTC.

This clonotype was observed a handful of times. This chain uses TRBV3-1 with TRBJ1-2; D ambiguous. Germline V gene data show CDR1 as LGHDT and CDR2 as YNNKEL (reference sequence). The CDR3 is 15 amino acids. Trimming stripped 6 bases from V and 0 bases from J, with 14 bases between. In DNA, the CDR3 is TGTGCCAGCAGGCGCGGAGGGTTCTCTAACTATGGCTACACCTTC. This gives the protein CASRRGGFSNYGYTF.

In its sample, this clonotype was seen a few times. This rearrangement joins TRBV6-6 to TRBJ1-1; possibly TRBD1 for D (5 bases). Germline V gene data show CDR1 as MNHNY and CDR2 as SVGAGI (reference sequence). Trimming took 6 bases from V and 4 from J, leaving 12 bases between them. The CDR3 covers 13 residues. The CDR3 coding sequence is TGTGCCAGCAGACCGGGGGGATCCACTGAAGCTTTCTTT. Protein: CASRPGGSTEAFF.

V usage is TRBV5-1 and J usage is TRBJ2-3; D remains ambiguous. CDR1 is SGHRS, CDR2 YFSETQ, per germline. V lost 5 bases and J lost 7, with 17 bases in between. This CDR3 region has 14 residues. The CDR3 loop is CASRTLVQTNTQYF. The CDR3 DNA reads as TGCGCCAGCAGGACCCTAGTCCAAACGAATACGCAGTATTTT.

The chain carries TRBV9 and TRBJ2-3, with D possibly matching TRBD2 (5 bases). This CDR3 comprises 14 residues. Trimming removed 6 bases from V and 2 bases from J, with 13 bases in between. The germline gives CDR1 SGDLS, CDR2 YYNGEE. CDR3 loop: CASNPGLITDTQYF. DNA of the CDR3: TGTGCCAGCAACCCAGGACTTATCACAGATACGCAGTATTTT.

This clonotype was seen more than once but under ten times. The V call is TRBV3-1, the J call TRBJ2-4; D not resolved. The V gene lost 2 bases and the J gene lost 0 bases, with 8 bases spanning the gap. This CDR3 region has 15 residues. Germline CDR1 reads LGHDT; CDR2 reads YNNKEL (reference sequence). The CDR3 DNA reads as TGTGCCAGCAGCCAACGATCTTTAGCCAAAAACATTCAGTACTTC. It codes for CASSQRSLAKNIQYF.

The chain links TRBV3-1 to TRBJ2-2, with a possible D match to TRBD1 (6 bases). CDR3 size: 15 residues. The germline V and J ends were trimmed by 4 bases and 7 bases, with 16 bases remaining between them. Germline CDR1 LGHDT, CDR2 YNNKEL (reference sequence). DNA of the CDR3: TGTGCCAGCAGCCTCGATCGGACAGTCCACGGGGAGCTGTTTTTT. It translates to CASSLDRTVHGELFF.

The chain couples TRBV20-1 to TRBJ2-2; D is undetermined. The CDR3 covers 15 residues. Germline-derived CDR1 and CDR2 are DFQATT and SNEGSKA (reference sequence). V gave up 1 base and J gave up 3 bases, with 12 bases separating them. The CDR3 sequence: CSARVGRPYTGELFF. DNA for the CDR3: TGCAGTGCTAGAGTAGGGCGGCCTTACACCGGGGAGCTGTTTTTT.

The chain recombines TRBV7-9 with TRBJ2-5, with 12 bases lining up with TRBD2. CDR3 length: 15 residues. Germline V gene data show CDR1 as SEHNR and CDR2 as FQNEAQ (reference sequence). V shed 5 bases, J shed 2 bases, and the junction held 3 bases outside the gene matches. As DNA, the CDR3 is TGTGCCAGCAGCGCCGGGACTAGCGGGCAAGAGACCCAGTACTTC. Protein sequence: CASSAGTSGQETQYF.

This clonotype came up a few times. This chain connects TRBV12-3 or TRBV12-4 to TRBJ2-3, with 10 positions matching TRBD2. This CDR3 comprises 15 residues. Trimming at V came to 5 bases and at J to 5 bases, leaving 7 bases not matched to a gene. The DNA of the CDR3 is TGTGCCAGCAGTGCCATAGCGGGAGGAAGAGATACGCAGTATTTT. Encoded protein: CASSAIAGGRDTQYF.

The rearrangement joins TRBV7-3 to TRBJ1-1; D unresolved. The V end lost 7 bases, the J end lost 0 bases, and 12 bases lay between the germline ends. The germline V gene encodes CDR1 SGHTA and CDR2 FQGTGA. The CDR3 spans 14 residues. The CDR3 coding sequence is TGTGCCAGCAAGACTGCCCCTCTGAACACTGAAGCTTTCTTT. It yields the protein CASKTAPLNTEAFF.

This clonotype was observed a handful of times. The J gene is TRBJ2-7, the V gene TRBV28, with D unresolved. The CDR3 consists of 8 residues. Germline CDR1 MDHEN, CDR2 SYDVKM. The CDR3 DNA is TGTAGCTCCTACGAGCAGTACTTC. It yields the protein CSSYEQYF.

This clonotype was seen a handful of times. The chain is built from TRBV19 and TRBJ1-3; D might be TRBD1 (5 bases). The germline gives CDR1 LNHDA, CDR2 SQIVND (reference sequence). Trimming pared 6 bases from V and 0 bases from J, leaving 15 bases between. This CDR3 contains 16 residues. In DNA form, the CDR3 reads TGTGCCAGTAGAAATCCGAGACAGAGCTCTGGAAACACCATATATTTT. Its protein product is CASRNPRQSSGNTIYF.

In its sample, this clonotype was seen a few times. The chain employs TRBV10-3 and TRBJ2-1; 7 nucleotides line up with TRBD1. The J segment lost 4 bases and the V segment lost 3 bases, leaving 12 bases of the junction unmatched. The CDR3 runs 17 residues. The germline gives CDR1 ENHRY, CDR2 SYGVKD. CDR3 protein: CAISENRQGGIYNEQFF. CDR3 coding DNA: TGTGCCATCAGTGAAAATCGACAGGGTGGGATTTACAATGAGCAGTTCTTC.

In DNA, the CDR3 is TGTGCCAGCAGCTGGACAGGGTTCGAGCAGTACTTC. Its protein product is CASSWTGFEQYF. The chain couples TRBV7-9 to TRBJ2-7, with 8 bases lining up with TRBD1. The CDR3 consists of 12 residues. CDR1 and CDR2 from the germline V gene are SEHNR and FQNEAQ (reference sequence). Trimming at V came to 4 bases and at J to 6 bases, leaving 2 bases not matched to a gene.

The J gene is TRBJ1-3, the V gene TRBV4-2; no firm D call. The germline CDR1 and CDR2 sequences are LGHNA and YNFKEQ. The CDR3 has 14 amino acids. The germline V and J ends were trimmed by 0 bases and 8 bases, with 11 bases remaining between them. The CDR3, as DNA: TGTGCCAGCAGCCAAGATGTGCTCTCTGACACCATATATTTT. It encodes CASSQDVLSDTIYF.

V usage is TRBV7-9 and J usage is TRBJ2-7; no definite D call. The CDR3 covers 13 residues. V shed 3 bases and J shed 4 bases, with 10 bases lying between them. In germline, CDR1 is SEHNR, CDR2 FQNEAQ (reference sequence). CDR3 protein: CASSFPPVYEQYF. The CDR3, as DNA: TGTGCCAGCAGCTTCCCTCCCGTTTACGAGCAGTACTTC.

This clonotype came up a few times. The chain has TRBV29-1 and TRBJ2-7, with 11 bases matching TRBD2. The V and J ends lost 6 bases and 3 bases, in that order; junction bases with no gene match: 7. Per the germline V gene, CDR1 is SQVTM and CDR2 is ANQGSEA. The CDR3 covers 14 residues. The CDR3 region has the DNA TGCAGCGTAACAGGGACTAGCGGATACTACGAGCAGTACTTC. Translating gives CSVTGTSGYYEQYF.

The chain is built from TRBV6-4 and TRBJ2-1; D is tentatively TRBD1 or TRBD2 (5 bases each). The length of the CDR3 is 17 residues. Trimming cost V 6 bases and J 0 bases, with 18 bases left between them. CDR1 and CDR2 from the germline V gene are MRHNA and SNTAGT. In DNA form, the CDR3 reads TGTGCCAGCAGCCCCGTGGGGGTCTTTAGCTCCTACAATGAGCAGTTCTTC. It yields the protein CASSPVGVFSSYNEQFF.

This clonotype was seen a few times. V is TRBV27 and J is TRBJ1-1; D not certain. The V gene lost 4 bases and the J gene lost 0 bases, with 15 bases spanning the gap. Germline loops: CDR1 MNHEY, CDR2 SMNVEV (reference sequence). CDR3 size: 16 residues. As DNA, the CDR3 is TGTGCCAGCAGTTCCCTAGACGGTTACATGAACACTGAAGCTTTCTTT. It encodes CASSSLDGYMNTEAFF.

This clonotype was observed a few times. The chain recombines TRBV18 with TRBJ2-6, with D tentatively TRBD2 (6 bases). CDR1 and CDR2 from the germline V gene are KGHSH and LQKENI. CDR3 size: 18 residues. V was trimmed by 4 bases and J by 2 bases, leaving 18 bases between them. CDR3 in amino acids: CASSLVIRGTAGANVLTF. As DNA, the CDR3 is TGTGCCAGCTCACTAGTCATACGGGGGACTGCTGGGGCCAACGTCCTGACTTTC.

The V gene is TRBV4-1, the J gene TRBJ1-5, with a tentative D call TRBD1 (6 bases). Per germline, CDR1 MGHRA and CDR2 YSYEKL. V was shortened by 0 bases and J by 7 bases, with 10 bases between the two germline ends. This CDR3 spans 14 amino acids. The CDR3 DNA follows: TGCGCCAGCAGCCAAGATCACAGGGTCCAGCCCCAGCATTTT. Translating gives CASSQDHRVQPQHF.

The chain recombines TRBV12-3 or TRBV12-4 with TRBJ2-7, with 8 positions matching TRBD2. The CDR3 sequence is 15 residues long. The V gene end was trimmed by 1 base and the J gene end by 2 bases; junction bases not matched to a gene: 4. CDR3 sequence reads: CASSLDAGGTYEQYF. CDR3 in DNA: TGTGCCAGCAGTTTAGATGCGGGGGGTACCTACGAGCAGTACTTC.